This entry is about one T cell receptor (beta chain). Its antigen is unknown. With 60 Vbeta and 13 Jbeta primers, the PCR was carried out. Profiling relied on immunoSEQ multiplex PCR, and the TCRdb table lists in-frame clones only, not all of them. The table has about 130,000 clones, less than 75% seen once. These data originate in a study of cytomegalovirus exposure and HLA in healthy donors. Overall study results and limits: Confirmation was obtained in vitro that three CMV-associated chains are specific for CMV antigens. Segments of the TCR beta V type were, in most cases, productive about 87% or about 30% of the time in an earlier analysis. According to a later analysis, most TCR beta chains associated with CMV appeared HLA-restricted.

There were likely unrecorded immune exposures, though donors were nominally healthy when sampled. This clonotype originated in a woman aged 40 to 50 in good health and CMV-seropositive. The sample was PBMCs.

CDR3 nucleotides: TGCGCCAGCAGCGGGCGTTCTGGCGCAGAGCAGTTCTTC. It specifies CASSGRSGAEQFF. The chain has TRBV5-1 and TRBJ2-1; D not certain. V was pared by 4 bases and J by 10 bases, with 15 bases between. Germline V CDR1 and CDR2: SGHRS, YFSETQ. CDR3 length: 13 amino acids.